Below are 9 T cell receptor beta chains sequenced from a single sample in a study of metastatic and nonmetastatic thyroid tumors. The entire patient cohort was treatment-naive prior to thyroid surgery. From the PCR reads, TCRdb re-called clones with MiXCR. The sample lists about 24,000 clones, roughly 18% occurring once. The specimen was blood. Receptors were obtained from a male donor with papillary thyroid cancer or a benign thyroid nodule (not recorded which). Some clones in this sample may be carry-over from other donors' samples.

This clone has a count of ten or more. CDR3 residues: CASSPTSDTDTQYF. The CDR3 coding sequence is TGTGCCAGCAGCCCTACTAGCGACACAGATACGCAGTATTTT. The chain couples TRBV7-3 to TRBJ2-3; 7 bases are shared with TRBD2. Trimming removed 5 bases from V and 2 bases from J; junction bases left unmatched: 4. The germline gives CDR1 SGHTA, CDR2 FQGTGA. The CDR3 is 14 residues long.

This clone was picked up many times. The chain joins TRBV19 to TRBJ2-4; D might be TRBD1 (6 bases). Germline V gene data show CDR1 as LNHDA and CDR2 as SQIVND (reference sequence). The germline V and J ends were trimmed by 4 bases and 0 bases, with 10 bases remaining between them. The CDR3 is 15 amino acids. DNA of the CDR3: TGTGCCAGTAGTACGGGACATTTAGCCAAAAACATTCAGTACTTC. Translation: CASSTGHLAKNIQYF.

This clone was counted at least ten times. The chain employs TRBV29-1 and TRBJ1-5; possibly TRBD1 for D (5 bases). CDR1 SQVTM and CDR2 ANQGSEA come from the germline V gene. Trimming took off 6 bases at V and 0 bases at J, with 27 bases between the two ends. This CDR3 spans 19 amino acids. The CDR3 protein is CSVATPGTPPDYSNQPQHF. DNA for the CDR3: TGCAGCGTAGCTACCCCAGGGACTCCTCCGGACTATAGCAATCAGCCCCAGCATTTT.

This clone qualifies as medium-sized. This chain connects TRBV12-3 or TRBV12-4 to TRBJ1-1; D unclear. The V and J ends lost 5 bases and 4 bases respectively, with 11 bases between them. The CDR3 covers 13 residues. Here the CDR3 DNA reads TGTGCCAGCAGTGCACAACAGAGCACTGAAGCTTTCTTT. Translating it yields CASSAQQSTEAFF.

The V and J genes are TRBV19 and TRBJ2-2, with TRBD2 matching 16 bases. With V trimmed by 5 bases and J by 4 bases, 7 bases remained unmatched. Germline CDR1 LNHDA, CDR2 SQIVND (reference sequence). The CDR3 consists of 18 residues. The DNA of the CDR3 is TGTGCCAGTAGTCTGGGACTAGCGGGAGGGCCGGGCACCGGGGAGCTGTTTTTT. Translating gives CASSLGLAGGPGTGELFF.

The chain carries TRBV11-3 and TRBJ2-2; D is perhaps TRBD1 or TRBD2 (5 bases each). V dropped 5 bases and J dropped 7 bases, with 14 bases sitting between them. Germline lookup yields CDR1 SGHNT and CDR2 YENEEA. The CDR3 contains 14 residues. The CDR3 region has the DNA TGTGCCAGCAGCCTCCGGGGCGCGAACGGGGAGCTGTTTTTT. It is translated as CASSLRGANGELFF. Complete variable domain (other parts from reference TRBV11-3 and TRBJ2-2): EAGVVQSPRYKIIEKKQPVAFWCNPISGHNTLYWYLQNLGQGPELLIRYENEEAVDDSQLPKDRFSAERLKGVDSTLKIQPAELGDSAVYLCASSLRGANGELFFGEGSRLTVL.

This clone was recorded at least ten times. The J gene is TRBJ2-1, the V gene TRBV3-1; 7 bases are shared with TRBD2. V lost 0 bases to trimming and J lost 6 bases; unmatched junction nucleotides: 5. The CDR3 runs to 15 residues. CDR1 and CDR2 (germline): LGHDT, YNNKEL (reference sequence). CDR3 bases: TGTGCCAGCAGCCAAGAGACTAGCCGTAGCAATGAGCAGTTCTTC. Translation gives CASSQETSRSNEQFF.

The chain uses TRBV7-8 and TRBJ2-7; possible D gene TRBD1, 6 bases. CDR1 SGHVS and CDR2 FQNEAQ come from the germline V gene. V was clipped by 6 bases and J by 3 bases, with 12 bases between them. The CDR3 runs to 13 residues. The CDR3 reads CASSKGHLYEQYF. The CDR3 DNA sequence: TGTGCCAGCAGTAAGGGACACCTCTACGAGCAGTACTTC.

This clone was recorded at least ten times. The chain carries TRBV18 and TRBJ2-4; D gene ambiguous. The V end lost 4 bases, the J end lost 1 base, and 23 bases lay between the germline ends. CDR1 and CDR2 from the germline V gene are KGHSH and LQKENI. The CDR3 spans 19 residues. The chain's CDR3 is CASSLVYSIPEAAKNIQYF. The CDR3 DNA reads TGTGCCAGCTCACTTGTTTATTCCATACCCGAAGCGGCCAAAAACATTCAGTACTTC. Using reference TRBV18 and TRBJ2-4 for the parts outside the CDR3, the full variable domain is NAGVMQNPRHLVRRRGQEARLRCSPMKGHSHVYWYRQLPEEGLKFMVYLQKENIIDESGMPKERFSAEFPKEGPSILRIQQVVRGDSAAYFCASSLVYSIPEAAKNIQYFGAGTRLSVL.